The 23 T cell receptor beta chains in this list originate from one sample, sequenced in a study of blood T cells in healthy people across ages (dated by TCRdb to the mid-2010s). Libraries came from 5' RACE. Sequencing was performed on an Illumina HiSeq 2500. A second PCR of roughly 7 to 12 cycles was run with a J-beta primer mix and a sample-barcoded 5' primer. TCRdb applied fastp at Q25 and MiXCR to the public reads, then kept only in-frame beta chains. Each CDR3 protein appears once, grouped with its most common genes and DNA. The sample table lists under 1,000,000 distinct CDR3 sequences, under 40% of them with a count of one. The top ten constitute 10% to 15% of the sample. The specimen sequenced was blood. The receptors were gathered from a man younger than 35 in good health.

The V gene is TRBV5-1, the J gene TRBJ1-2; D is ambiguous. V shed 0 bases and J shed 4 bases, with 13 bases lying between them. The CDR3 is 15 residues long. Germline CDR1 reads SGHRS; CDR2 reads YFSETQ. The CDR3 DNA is TGCGCCAGCAGCTTGGGCCGGATCGTTCTCTATGGCTACACCTTC. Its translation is CASSLGRIVLYGYTF.

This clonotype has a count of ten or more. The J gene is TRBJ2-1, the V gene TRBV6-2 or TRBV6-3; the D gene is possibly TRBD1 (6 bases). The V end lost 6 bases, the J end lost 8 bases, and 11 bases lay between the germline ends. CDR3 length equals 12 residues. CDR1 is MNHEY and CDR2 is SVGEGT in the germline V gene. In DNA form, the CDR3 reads TGTGCCAGCAGGGACAGATACGATGAGCAGTTCTTC. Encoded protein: CASRDRYDEQFF.

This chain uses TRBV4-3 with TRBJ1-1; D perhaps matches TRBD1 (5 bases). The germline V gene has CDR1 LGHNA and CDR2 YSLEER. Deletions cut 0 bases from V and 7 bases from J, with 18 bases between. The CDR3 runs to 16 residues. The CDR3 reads CASSQDSGGRTYEAFF. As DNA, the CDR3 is TGCGCCAGCAGCCAAGATAGCGGTGGTCGGACATATGAAGCTTTCTTT.

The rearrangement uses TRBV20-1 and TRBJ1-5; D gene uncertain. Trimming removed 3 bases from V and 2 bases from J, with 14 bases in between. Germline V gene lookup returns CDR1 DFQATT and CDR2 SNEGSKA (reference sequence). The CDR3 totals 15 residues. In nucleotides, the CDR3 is TGCAGTGCTAGGAACTCTGGGCCCGGCAATCAGCCCCAGCATTTT. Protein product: CSARNSGPGNQPQHF.

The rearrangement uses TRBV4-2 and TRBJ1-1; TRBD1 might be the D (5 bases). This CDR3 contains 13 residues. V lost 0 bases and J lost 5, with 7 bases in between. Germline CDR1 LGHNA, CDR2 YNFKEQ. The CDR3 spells CASSQEWGTEAFF. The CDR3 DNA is TGTGCCAGCAGCCAAGAATGGGGGACTGAAGCTTTCTTT.

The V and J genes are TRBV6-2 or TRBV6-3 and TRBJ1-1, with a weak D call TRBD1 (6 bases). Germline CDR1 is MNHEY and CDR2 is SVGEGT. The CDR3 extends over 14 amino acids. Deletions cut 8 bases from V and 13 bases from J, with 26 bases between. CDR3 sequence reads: CASQYREETLKLFF. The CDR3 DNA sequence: TGTGCCAGCCAGTACAGGGAGGAGACACTGAAGCTTTTCTTT.

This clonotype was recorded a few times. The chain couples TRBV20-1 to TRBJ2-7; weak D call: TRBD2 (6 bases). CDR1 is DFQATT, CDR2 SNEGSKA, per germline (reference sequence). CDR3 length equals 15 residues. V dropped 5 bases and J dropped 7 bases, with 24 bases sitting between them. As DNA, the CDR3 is TGCAGTGCTTACGCTATAGCGGAGGCTTACAATGAGCAGTACTTC. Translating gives CSAYAIAEAYNEQYF.

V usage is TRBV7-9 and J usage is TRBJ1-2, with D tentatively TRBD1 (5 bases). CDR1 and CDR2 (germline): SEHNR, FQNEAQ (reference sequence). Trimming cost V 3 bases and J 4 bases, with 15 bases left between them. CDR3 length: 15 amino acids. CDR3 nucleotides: TGTGCCAGCAGCTTCGACGGGGTGGGGGTCTATGGCTACACCTTC. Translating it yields CASSFDGVGVYGYTF. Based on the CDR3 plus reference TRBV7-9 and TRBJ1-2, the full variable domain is DTGVSQNPRHKITKRGQNVTFRCDPISEHNRLYWYRQTLGQGPEFLTYFQNEAQLEKSRLLSDRFSAERPKGSFSTLEIQRTEQGDSAMYLCASSFDGVGVYGYTFGSGTRLTVV.

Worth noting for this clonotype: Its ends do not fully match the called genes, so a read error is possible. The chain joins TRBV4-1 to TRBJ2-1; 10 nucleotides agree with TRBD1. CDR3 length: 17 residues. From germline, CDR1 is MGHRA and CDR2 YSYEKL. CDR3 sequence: CASSRGQGQVSCNEQFF. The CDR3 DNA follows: TGCGCCAGCAGCCGGGGACAGGGGCAGGTCTCCTGCAATGAGCAGTTCTTC.

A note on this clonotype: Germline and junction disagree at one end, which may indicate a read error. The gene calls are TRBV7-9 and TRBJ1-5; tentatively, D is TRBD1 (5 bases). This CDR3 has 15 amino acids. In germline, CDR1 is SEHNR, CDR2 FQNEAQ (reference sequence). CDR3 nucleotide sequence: TGTGCAAGCAGTTTGACAGAAAATAGCAATCAGCCCCAGCATTTT. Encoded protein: CASSLTENSNQPQHF.

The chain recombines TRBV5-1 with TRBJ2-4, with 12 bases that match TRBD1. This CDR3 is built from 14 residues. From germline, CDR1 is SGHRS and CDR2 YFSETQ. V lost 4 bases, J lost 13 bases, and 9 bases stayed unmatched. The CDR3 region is CASSPGQGATRQYF. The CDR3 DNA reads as TGCGCCAGCAGCCCGGGACAGGGGGCCACGAGACAGTACTTC.

CDR3 amino acids: CAISGSGSNQPQHF. CDR3 sequence (DNA): TGTGCCATCAGTGGGTCTGGCAGCAATCAGCCCCAGCATTTT. V and J are TRBV10-3 and TRBJ1-5, with no clear D. The CDR3 spans 14 residues. Between the trimmed V and J ends, which lost 4 bases and 1 base, there was a span of 8 bases. The V gene's germline CDR1 is ENHRY and CDR2 SYGVKD.

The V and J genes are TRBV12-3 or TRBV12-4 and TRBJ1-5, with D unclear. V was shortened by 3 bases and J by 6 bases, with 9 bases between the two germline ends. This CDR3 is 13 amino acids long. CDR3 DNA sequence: TGTGCCAGCAGTTTCGGCTGCGGTCAGCCCCAGCATTTT. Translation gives CASSFGCGQPQHF.

CDR3: CASSLEGDRLRAFF. In nucleotides, the CDR3 is TGTGCCAGCAGCTTAGAGGGGGACAGACTTAGGGCTTTCTTT. The gene calls are TRBV7-2 and TRBJ1-1, with TRBD1 matching over 7 bases. The CDR3 has 14 amino acids. V lost 1 base and J lost 11; bases outside the gene matches: 10. Per germline, CDR1 SGHTA and CDR2 FQGNSA.

The CDR3 region is CASSQGRDPRGGSPLHF. The CDR3 coding sequence is TGTGCCAGCAGCCAAGGCCGGGACCCCAGAGGAGGATCACCCCTCCACTTT. The chain carries TRBV4-2 and TRBJ1-6, with D possibly matching TRBD1 (5 bases). Germline V gene sequence: CDR1 LGHNA, CDR2 YNFKEQ. V was pared by 1 base and J by 10 bases, with 20 bases between. The length of the CDR3 is 17 residues.

The CDR3 protein is CASSQTDGRELFF. Here the CDR3 DNA reads TGCGCCAGCAGCCAAACAGACGGCAGGGAGCTGTTTTTT. The V call is TRBV4-3, the J call TRBJ2-2; no reliable D call. Germline values: CDR1 LGHNA, CDR2 YSLEER. Deletions cut 2 bases from V and 9 bases from J, with 10 bases between. This CDR3 contains 13 residues.

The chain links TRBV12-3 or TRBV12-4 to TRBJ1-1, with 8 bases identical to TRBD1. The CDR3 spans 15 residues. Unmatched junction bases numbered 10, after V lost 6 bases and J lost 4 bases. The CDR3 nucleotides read TGTGCCAGCAGCCCAGGCGCAGGGGGCTTCACTGAAGCTTTCTTT. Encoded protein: CASSPGAGGFTEAFF.

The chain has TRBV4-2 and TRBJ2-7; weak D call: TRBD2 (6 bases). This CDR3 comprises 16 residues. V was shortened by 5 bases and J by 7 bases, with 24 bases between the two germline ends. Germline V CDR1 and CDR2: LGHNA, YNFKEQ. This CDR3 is CASSAEAGSFYNEQYF. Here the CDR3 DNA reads TGTGCCAGCAGCGCGGAGGCGGGGTCGTTCTACAATGAGCAGTACTTC.

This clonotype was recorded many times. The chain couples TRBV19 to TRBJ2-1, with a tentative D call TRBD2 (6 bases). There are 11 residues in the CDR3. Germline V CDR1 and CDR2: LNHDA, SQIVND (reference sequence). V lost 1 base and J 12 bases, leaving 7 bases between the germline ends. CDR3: CASSIGGGQFF. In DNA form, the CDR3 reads TGTGCCAGTAGTATAGGGGGAGGGCAGTTCTTC. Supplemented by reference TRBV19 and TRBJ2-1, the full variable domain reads DGGITQSPKYLFRKEGQNVTLSCEQNLNHDAMYWYRQDPGQGLRLIYYSQIVNDFQKGDIAEGYSVSREKKESFPLTVTSAQKNPTAFYLCASSIGGGQFFGPGTRLTVL.

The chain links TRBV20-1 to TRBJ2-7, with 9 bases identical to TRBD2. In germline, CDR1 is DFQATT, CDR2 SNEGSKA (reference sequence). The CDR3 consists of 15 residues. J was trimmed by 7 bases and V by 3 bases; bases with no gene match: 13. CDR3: CSARDGTSPKYEQYF. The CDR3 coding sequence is TGCAGTGCTAGGGACGGGACTAGCCCTAAGTATGAGCAGTACTTC.

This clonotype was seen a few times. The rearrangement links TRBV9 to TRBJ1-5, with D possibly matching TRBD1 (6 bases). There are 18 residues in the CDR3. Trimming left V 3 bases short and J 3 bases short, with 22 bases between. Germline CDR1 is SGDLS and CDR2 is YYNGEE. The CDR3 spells CASSDSWGVRGDNQPQHF. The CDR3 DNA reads TGTGCCAGCAGCGACTCCTGGGGGGTCAGGGGCGACAATCAGCCCCAGCATTTT.

The chain's CDR3 is CASSGRGGDGDTEAFF. The CDR3, as DNA: TGTGCCAGCAGCGGCAGGGGGGGTGATGGGGACACTGAAGCTTTCTTT. V usage is TRBV6-6 and J usage is TRBJ1-1; 7 bases fit TRBD1. This CDR3 comprises 16 residues. CDR1 is MNHNY, CDR2 SVGAGI, per germline (reference sequence). The ends lost 6 bases at V and 3 bases at J; junction bases unmatched: 13.

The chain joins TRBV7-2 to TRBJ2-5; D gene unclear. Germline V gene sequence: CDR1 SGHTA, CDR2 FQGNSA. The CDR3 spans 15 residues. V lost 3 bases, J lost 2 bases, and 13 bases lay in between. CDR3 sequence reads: CASSFWAKKQETQYF. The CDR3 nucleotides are TGTGCCAGCAGCTTTTGGGCCAAGAAGCAAGAGACCCAGTACTTC.